This T cell receptor (beta chain) was recovered during a study of CD8 T cells in ankylosing spondylitis. Study-wide results and caveats: Earlier work had already found some motif variants in reactive arthritis synovial fluid and blood.

This clonotype has just a few counts. As yet, its antigen is unknown. The germline V gene encodes CDR1 SQVTM and CDR2 ANQGSEA. Between the trimmed V and J ends, which lost 8 bases and 5 bases, there was a span of 9 bases. This CDR3 is built from 10 residues. Quantitative 5'-RACE with molecular barcodes produced the TCR beta libraries. MiXCR was run by TCRdb on the 5' RACE reads, yielding one entry per CDR3 protein. The sample contains some 270,000 distinct CDR3 sequences, approximately 30% of which appear only once. The rearrangement links TRBV29-1 to TRBJ1-1, with a weak D call TRBD1 (5 bases). The sample comprised blood, either unsorted or a sorted T cell fraction (not recorded which). The sequence came from a male donor with ankylosing spondylitis or in good health (not recorded which). CDR3 bases: TGCAGCTACAGGAAAACTGAAGCTTTCTTT. It encodes CSYRKTEAFF.